This TCR beta chain was found in a study of blood T cells in healthy people across ages. Across the study: In model experiments, template switching was able to capture about one barcoded beta molecule for every two T cells that were present. Overall study findings and caveats: Roughly linear age-related decline in beta diversity appeared, significant by age 40.

Worth noting for this clonotype: Its antigen is still unknown.

Primers used in a second PCR of roughly 7 to 12 cycles were a sample-barcoded 5' primer and a J-beta primer mix. TCRdb redid the calling of the 5' RACE reads with MiXCR, one entry per CDR3 protein. Among under 800,000 distinct CDR3 sequences listed, roughly 21% were seen once. Looked up from germline, CDR1 is SGHRS and CDR2 is YFSETQ. This CDR3 is built from 19 residues. The V gene end was trimmed by 2 bases and the J gene end by 0 bases; junction bases not matched to a gene: 6. The sequence derives from a man between 65 and 85 years old in good health. This rearrangement joins TRBV5-1 to TRBJ2-1, with 15 bases lining up with TRBD2. The sample comprised blood. DNA for the CDR3: TGCGCCAGCAGCTTTATGGGACTAGCGGGAGGCACCTCCTACAATGAGCAGTTCTTC. Its protein product is CASSFMGLAGGTSYNEQFF.